The rows below give T cell receptor beta chains drawn from one sample of a study of shared clonotypes between healthy human individuals. Generated by immunoSEQ multiplex PCR, the TCRdb table keeps only in-frame clones and is missing some. The table shows roughly 600,000 clones, with roughly 98% occurring only once. Specimen: naive CD8+ T cells sorted from blood. The receptors stem from a man aged 25 to 40 in good health. Each CDR3 is given with its conserved first and last residue. The D gene is left open where the match is weak.

v_gene	j_gene	d_gene	len	CDR3aa	CDR3nt
TRBV30	TRBJ2-5	NA	13	CAWSWGYQETQYF	TGTGCCTGGAGTTGGGGGTACCAAGAGACCCAGTACTTC
TRBV11-2	TRBJ2-1	TRBD1	18	CASSLYGTGTRYGNEQFF	TGTGCCAGCAGCTTATACGGGACAGGGACAAGGTACGGGAATGAGCAGTTCTTC
TRBV9	TRBJ2-7	NA	14	CASSEQTDTYEQYF	TGTGCCAGCAGCGAGCAGACAGACACCTACGAGCAGTACTTC
TRBV12-5	TRBJ1-1	NA	13	CASGPGVNTEAFF	TGTGCTAGTGGTCCCGGGGTGAACACTGAAGCTTTCTTT
TRBV7-6	TRBJ1-2	NA	14	CASSLGAGFYGYTF	TGTGCCAGCAGCTTAGGGGCAGGCTTCTATGGCTACACCTTC
TRBV4-1	TRBJ1-4	NA	16	CASSQGGIGAGEKLFF	TGCGCCAGCAGCCAAGGGGGCATAGGAGCCGGTGAAAAACTGTTTTTT
TRBV4-1	TRBJ2-7	TRBD2	18	CASSQVSLAGGFPYEQYF	TGCGCCAGCAGTCAAGTAAGCCTAGCGGGAGGGTTCCCTTACGAGCAGTACTTC
TRBV19	TRBJ1-3	NA	17	CASRTPVARGSGNTIYF	TGTGCCAGTAGGACGCCCGTCGCCAGGGGTTCTGGAAACACCATATATTTT
TRBV5-4	TRBJ2-3	NA	13	CASSPDSTDTQYF	TGTGCCAGCAGCCCGGACAGCACAGATACGCAGTATTTT
TRBV11-2	TRBJ2-3	TRBD2	15	CASSSSGSWADTQYF	TGTGCCAGCAGCTCTAGCGGGAGTTGGGCAGATACGCAGTATTTT
TRBV30	TRBJ2-3	TRBD1	15	CAWSATGASTDTQYF	TGTGCCTGGAGTGCAACAGGGGCGAGCACAGATACGCAGTATTTT
TRBV5-1	TRBJ2-1	TRBD2	17	CASSLARRGLSYNEQFF	TGCGCCAGCAGCTTAGCTCGGCGGGGACTATCCTACAATGAGCAGTTCTTC
TRBV6-5	TRBJ2-2	NA	14	CASSYRDGYGELFF	TGTGCCAGCAGTTACCGAGACGGATACGGGGAGCTGTTTTTT
TRBV11-2	TRBJ2-7	NA	13	CASSLRRSYEQYF	TGTGCCAGCAGCCTCAGACGGTCCTACGAGCAGTACTTC
TRBV11-2	TRBJ2-5	TRBD2	17	CASSHSGTSGIGETQYF	TGTGCCAGCAGCCACTCCGGGACTAGCGGGATAGGAGAGACCCAGTACTTC
TRBV25-1	TRBJ2-1	NA	12	CASSKGWNEQFF	TGTGCCAGCAGTAAGGGTTGGAATGAGCAGTTCTTC